The clone carrying this T cell receptor (beta chain) showed up just a few times. As yet, its antigen is unknown. The entry originates in a study of CD8 T cells in ankylosing spondylitis. Notes on the study in general: It was reported that disease-linked clones were significantly enriched in matched ankylosing spondylitis synovial fluid. The study identified a TCR beta motif of roughly eight highly homologous variants that appeared characteristic of ankylosing spondylitis blood.

TCRdb used MiXCR to reprocess the 5' RACE reads, holding one entry per CDR3 protein. Among about 240,000 distinct CDR3 sequences listed, about 10% were seen once. CDR1 is SNHLY and CDR2 is FYNNEI in the germline V gene. V lost 3 bases, J lost 2 bases, and 7 bases lay in between. The CDR3 has 13 residues. The specimen sequenced was blood, either unsorted or a sorted T cell fraction (not recorded which). This chain connects TRBV2 to TRBJ1-1; D call uncertain. This TCR came from a male donor with ankylosing spondylitis or in good health (not recorded which). The CDR3 sequence: CASSEDRNTEAFF. The DNA for the CDR3 is TGTGCCAGCAGTGAGGACCGCAACACTGAAGCTTTCTTT.